This entry lists 18 T cell receptor beta chains sequenced from one sample in a study of blood T cell repertoires in COVID-19. The data were produced by immunoSEQ multiplex PCR, yet TCRdb's version contains in-frame clones alone and is incomplete. The table includes 200,000 to 250,000 clones, 84% detected once. The sequenced sample consisted of peripheral blood. The receptors come from an older woman with acute or convalescent COVID-19.

This clone showed up just once. This chain uses TRBV6-2 or TRBV6-3 with TRBJ2-3, with a weak D call TRBD2 (5 bases). Germline assignment: CDR1 MNHEY and CDR2 SVGEGT. The length of the CDR3 is 18 residues. V was trimmed by 2 bases and J by 2 bases, leaving 20 bases between them. The CDR3 DNA is TGTGCCAGCAGTTACAGACGGGGTGGTGTTCGGGACACAGATACGCAGTATTTT. It translates to CASSYRRGGVRDTDTQYF.

Written as DNA, the CDR3 is TGTGCCAGCAGTGGGCTTGGGAGGTATGGCTACACCTTC. Protein: CASSGLGRYGYTF. This chain uses TRBV12-3 or TRBV12-4 with TRBJ1-2, with D hard to call. The CDR3 contains 13 residues. With 5 bases removed from V and 5 bases from J, the gap between germline ends came to 12 bases.

Points on this clone: One junction end does not reproduce the germline sequence, and a read error may be involved. The chain links TRBV3-1 (or the pseudogene TRBV3-2) to TRBJ2-7, with D maybe TRBD2 (5 bases). The CDR3 is 13 amino acids. Germline V CDR1 and CDR2: LGHDT, YNNKEL (reference sequence). The CDR3 DNA reads TGTGCCAGCAGCCAAGATCCTAATGAAGTCGGGATCTTC. Translating gives CASSQDPNEVGIF.

CDR3: CASSHSTTDTQYF. The DNA for the CDR3 is TGCGCCAGCAGCCACTCAACCACAGATACGCAGTATTTT. The chain carries TRBV5-1 and TRBJ2-3; D is ambiguous. The CDR3 covers 13 residues. From germline, CDR1 is SGHRS and CDR2 YFSETQ. The ends were cut back, 4 bases at V and 2 bases at J, with 8 bases in the middle.

This rearrangement joins TRBV5-1 to TRBJ2-1; tentative D call: TRBD2 (5 bases). Trimming took 4 bases from V and 7 from J, leaving 18 bases between them. CDR3 length: 15 amino acids. Per germline, CDR1 SGHRS and CDR2 YFSETQ. The CDR3: CASSPDWRTRNEQFF. CDR3 coding DNA: TGCGCCAGCAGCCCAGACTGGAGGACTCGGAATGAGCAGTTCTTC.

J is TRBJ2-7 and V is TRBV5-1; tentative D call: TRBD1 (6 bases). This CDR3 contains 15 residues. Trimming stripped 0 bases from V and 4 bases from J, with 14 bases between. CDR1 is SGHRS and CDR2 is YFSETQ in the germline V gene. The CDR3: CASSLGRQDPYEQYF. The DNA for the CDR3 is TGCGCCAGCAGCTTGGGTCGACAGGATCCTTACGAGCAGTACTTC.

V is TRBV18 and J is TRBJ2-7; 7 positions agree with TRBD1. CDR3 length: 13 residues. V lost 5 bases and J lost 2; bases outside the gene matches: 3. Germline values: CDR1 KGHSH, CDR2 LQKENI. CDR3 amino acids: CASSGDSTYEQYF. The CDR3 nucleotides read TGTGCCAGCTCAGGGGACAGCACCTACGAGCAGTACTTC.

This rearrangement joins TRBV12-3 or TRBV12-4 to TRBJ2-7; D is perhaps TRBD1 (6 bases). The V end lost 4 bases, the J end lost 3 bases, and 10 bases lay between the germline ends. This CDR3 has 13 amino acids. In DNA form, the CDR3 reads TGTGCCAGCAGTTCTGGACAGAGCTACGAGCAGTACTTC. This sequence encodes CASSSGQSYEQYF.

The gene calls are TRBV11-3 and TRBJ1-1; D perhaps matches TRBD1 (5 bases). The CDR3 runs 13 residues. V lost 8 bases to trimming and J lost 5 bases, with 15 bases between them. The V gene's germline CDR1 is SGHNT and CDR2 YENEEA. CDR3 bases: TGTGCCAGCGGACACGACAGCGCTACTGAAGCTTTCTTT. The encoded protein is CASGHDSATEAFF.

This clone was detected only once. This chain uses TRBV6-6 with TRBJ2-2; weak D call: TRBD2 (6 bases). The CDR3 spans 15 residues. The V gene lost 7 bases and the J gene lost 6 bases, with 18 bases spanning the gap. Germline loops: CDR1 MNHNY, CDR2 SVGAGI (reference sequence). In DNA, the CDR3 is TGTGCCAGCACCGAGTCGGGGGTCTTGGCCGGGGAGCTGTTTTTT. It specifies CASTESGVLAGELFF.

This CDR3 reads CAISGTGQGDQPQHF. CDR3 sequence (DNA): TGTGCCATCAGTGGGACTGGACAGGGTGATCAGCCCCAGCATTTT. The chain recombines TRBV10-3 with TRBJ1-5, with 8 positions matching TRBD1. V gave up 4 bases and J gave up 5 bases; unmatched junction bases: 7. Germline CDR1 is ENHRY and CDR2 is SYGVKD. The length of the CDR3 is 15 residues.

The chain uses TRBV11-3 and TRBJ2-3; D is possibly TRBD2 (5 bases). This CDR3 contains 19 residues. Trimming removed 4 bases at V and 4 bases at J, with 27 bases between. CDR1 is SGHNT and CDR2 is YENEEA in the germline V gene. CDR3 bases: TGTGCCAGCAGCTCCAACCCGGGAAGTCTATACCCACACCCAGATACGCAGTATTTT. Translation: CASSSNPGSLYPHPDTQYF.

This clone appeared a single time. The chain couples TRBV7-3 to TRBJ1-1; possibly TRBD1 for D (6 bases). Trimming pared 4 bases from V and 2 bases from J, leaving 8 bases between. Germline-derived CDR1 and CDR2 are SGHTA and FQGTGA. The CDR3 extends over 13 amino acids. The CDR3 region has the DNA TGTGCCAGCAGCTCACAGGGTAACACTGAAGCTTTCTTT. It translates to CASSSQGNTEAFF.

The chain joins TRBV9 to TRBJ2-7, with D possibly TRBD1 on 6 matching bases. CDR1 is SGDLS, CDR2 YYNGEE, per germline. Trimming took off 6 bases at V and 5 bases at J, with 24 bases between the two ends. CDR3 length: 16 amino acids. This CDR3 reads CASICAGTGKKDEQYF. CDR3 DNA: TGTGCCAGCATATGCGCAGGAACAGGGAAGAAAGACGAGCAGTACTTC.

J is TRBJ1-1 and V is TRBV9, with D unresolved. CDR3 length: 14 residues. Per germline, CDR1 SGDLS and CDR2 YYNGEE. Trimming shortened V by 0 bases and J by 4 bases, and 10 bases separated the two germline ends. The CDR3 here is CASSVGEVGTEAFF. DNA of the CDR3: TGTGCCAGCAGCGTAGGAGAGGTGGGCACTGAAGCTTTCTTT.

The V call is TRBV3-1 (or the pseudogene TRBV3-2), the J call TRBJ2-1; the match to TRBD2 covers 8 bases. With 0 bases clipped from V and 5 bases from J, the junction kept 3 bases outside the gene matches. This CDR3 is 15 amino acids long. Germline values: CDR1 LGHDT, CDR2 YNNKEL (reference sequence). This chain's CDR3 is CASSQDRGGHNEQFF. CDR3 sequence (DNA): TGTGCCAGCAGCCAAGACCGGGGGGGCCACAATGAGCAGTTCTTC.

V is TRBV11-2 and J is TRBJ1-6; perhaps TRBD1 as D (5 bases). There are 14 residues in the CDR3. Germline-derived CDR1 and CDR2 are SGHAT and FQNNGV. Trimming took off 6 bases at V and 8 bases at J, with 14 bases between the two ends. The CDR3 loop is CASRPKGEDSPLHF. CDR3 sequence (DNA): TGTGCCAGCAGACCCAAAGGGGAGGATTCACCCCTCCACTTT.

The chain employs TRBV11-2 and TRBJ2-1; 8 nucleotides line up with TRBD2. The germline V gene has CDR1 SGHAT and CDR2 FQNNGV. The J segment lost 7 bases and the V segment lost 4 bases, leaving 9 bases of the junction unmatched. This CDR3 has 15 amino acids. For the CDR3, the DNA is TGTGCCAGCAGCTCCGGTTCGACTAGCGTTAATGAGCAGTTCTTC. Translating it yields CASSSGSTSVNEQFF.